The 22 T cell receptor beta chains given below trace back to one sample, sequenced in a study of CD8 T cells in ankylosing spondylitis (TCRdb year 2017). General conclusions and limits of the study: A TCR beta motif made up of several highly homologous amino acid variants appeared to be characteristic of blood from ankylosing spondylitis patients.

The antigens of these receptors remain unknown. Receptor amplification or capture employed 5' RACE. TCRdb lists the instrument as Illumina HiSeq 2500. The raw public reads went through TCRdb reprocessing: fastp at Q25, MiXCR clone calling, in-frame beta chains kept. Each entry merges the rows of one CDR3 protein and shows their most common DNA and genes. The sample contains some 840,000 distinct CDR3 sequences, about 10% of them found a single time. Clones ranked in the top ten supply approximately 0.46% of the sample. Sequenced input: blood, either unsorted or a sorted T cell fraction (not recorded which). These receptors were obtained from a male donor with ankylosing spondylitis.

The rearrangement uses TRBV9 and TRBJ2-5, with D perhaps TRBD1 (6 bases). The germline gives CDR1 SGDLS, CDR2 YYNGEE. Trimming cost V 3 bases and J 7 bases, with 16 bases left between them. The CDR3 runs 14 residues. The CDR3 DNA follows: TGTGCCAGCAGCGACCCCAGGGGAACGGGGACCCAGTACTTC. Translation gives CASSDPRGTGTQYF.

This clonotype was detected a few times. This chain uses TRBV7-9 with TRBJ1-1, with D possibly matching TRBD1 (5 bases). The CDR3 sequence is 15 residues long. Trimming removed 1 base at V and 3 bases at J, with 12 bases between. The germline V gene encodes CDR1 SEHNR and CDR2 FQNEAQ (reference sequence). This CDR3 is CASSLVDRGDTEAFF. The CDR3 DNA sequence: TGTGCCAGCAGCTTAGTGGACCGAGGGGACACTGAAGCTTTCTTT. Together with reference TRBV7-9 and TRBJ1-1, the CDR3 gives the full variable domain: DTGVSQNPRHKITKRGQNVTFRCDPISEHNRLYWYRQTLGQGPEFLTYFQNEAQLEKSRLLSDRFSAERPKGSFSTLEIQRTEQGDSAMYLCASSLVDRGDTEAFFGQGTRLTVV.

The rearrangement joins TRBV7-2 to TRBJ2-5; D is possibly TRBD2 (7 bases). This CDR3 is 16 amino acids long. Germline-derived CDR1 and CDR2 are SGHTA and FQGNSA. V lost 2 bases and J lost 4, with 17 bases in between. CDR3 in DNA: TGTGCCAGCAGCTTATGGGGAGGGGGAGGTGGAGAGACCCAGTACTTC. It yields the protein CASSLWGGGGGETQYF.

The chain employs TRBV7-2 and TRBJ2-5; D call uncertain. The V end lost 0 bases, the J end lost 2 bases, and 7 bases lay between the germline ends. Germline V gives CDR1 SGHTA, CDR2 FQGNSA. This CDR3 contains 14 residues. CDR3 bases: TGTGCCAGCAGCTTAGCGGCTGTGCAAGAGACCCAGTACTTC. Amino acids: CASSLAAVQETQYF.

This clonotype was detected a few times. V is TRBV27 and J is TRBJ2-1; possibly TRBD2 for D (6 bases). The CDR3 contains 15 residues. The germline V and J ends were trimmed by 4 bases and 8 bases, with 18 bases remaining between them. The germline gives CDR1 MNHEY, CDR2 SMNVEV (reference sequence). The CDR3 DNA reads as TGTGCCAGCAGTTCCAAGGGACTGCAGGGCGATGAGCAGTTCTTC. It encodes CASSSKGLQGDEQFF.

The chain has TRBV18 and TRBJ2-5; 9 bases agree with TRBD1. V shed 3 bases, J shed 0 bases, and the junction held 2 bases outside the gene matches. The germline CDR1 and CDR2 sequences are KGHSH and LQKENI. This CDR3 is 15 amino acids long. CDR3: CASSPTGGNQETQYF. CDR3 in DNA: TGTGCCAGCTCACCGACAGGGGGGAACCAAGAGACCCAGTACTTC.

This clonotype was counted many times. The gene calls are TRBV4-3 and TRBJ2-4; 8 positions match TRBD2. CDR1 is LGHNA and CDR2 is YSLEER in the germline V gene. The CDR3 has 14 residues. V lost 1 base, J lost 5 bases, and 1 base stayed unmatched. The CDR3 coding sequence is TGCGCCAGCAGCCAAGTTAGCGGGGAAAACATTCAGTACTTC. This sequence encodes CASSQVSGENIQYF.

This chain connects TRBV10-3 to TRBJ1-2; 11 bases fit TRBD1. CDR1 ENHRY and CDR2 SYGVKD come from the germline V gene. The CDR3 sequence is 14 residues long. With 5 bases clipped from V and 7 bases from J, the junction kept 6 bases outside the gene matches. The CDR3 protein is CAISRTGGYGGYTF. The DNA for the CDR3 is TGTGCCATCAGTAGGACAGGGGGCTATGGTGGCTACACCTTC.

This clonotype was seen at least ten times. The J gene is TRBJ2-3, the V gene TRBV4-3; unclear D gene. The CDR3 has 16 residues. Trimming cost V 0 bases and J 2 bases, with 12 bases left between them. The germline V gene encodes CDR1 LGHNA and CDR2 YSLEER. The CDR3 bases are TGCGCCAGCAGCCAAGATACAGAACCCATCACAGATACGCAGTATTTT. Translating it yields CASSQDTEPITDTQYF.

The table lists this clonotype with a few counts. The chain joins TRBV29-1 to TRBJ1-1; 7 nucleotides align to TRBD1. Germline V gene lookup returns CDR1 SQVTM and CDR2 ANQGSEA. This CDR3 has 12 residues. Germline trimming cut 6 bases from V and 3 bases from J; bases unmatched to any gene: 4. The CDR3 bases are TGCAGCGTGGGGACAGCGGACACTGAAGCTTTCTTT. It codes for CSVGTADTEAFF.

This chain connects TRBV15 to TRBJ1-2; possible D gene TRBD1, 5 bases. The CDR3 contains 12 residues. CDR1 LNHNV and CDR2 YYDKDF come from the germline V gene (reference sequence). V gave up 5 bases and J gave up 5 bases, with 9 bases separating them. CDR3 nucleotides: TGTGCCACCAGCGGGCGACAGTATGGCTACACCTTC. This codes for CATSGRQYGYTF.

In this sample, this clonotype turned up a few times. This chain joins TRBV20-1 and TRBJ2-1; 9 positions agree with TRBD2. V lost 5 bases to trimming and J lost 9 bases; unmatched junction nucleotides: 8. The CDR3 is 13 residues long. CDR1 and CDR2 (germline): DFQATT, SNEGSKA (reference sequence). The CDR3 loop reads CSALAGVIIEQFF. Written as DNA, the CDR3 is TGCAGTGCTTTAGCGGGAGTGATCATTGAGCAGTTCTTC.

The DNA for the CDR3 is TGTGCCAGCAGTTTAGCGCCTGACGGGACCCAGTACTTC. Translating gives CASSLAPDGTQYF. This chain uses TRBV12-3 or TRBV12-4 with TRBJ2-5; D is unresolved. V lost 0 bases and J lost 7, with 9 bases in between. This CDR3 has 13 amino acids.

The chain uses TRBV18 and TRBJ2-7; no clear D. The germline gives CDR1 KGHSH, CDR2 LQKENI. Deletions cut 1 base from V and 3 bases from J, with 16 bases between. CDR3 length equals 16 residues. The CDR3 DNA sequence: TGTGCCAGCTCACCACTCCCCCTCCTTATCGGCTACGAGCAGTACTTC. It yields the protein CASSPLPLLIGYEQYF.

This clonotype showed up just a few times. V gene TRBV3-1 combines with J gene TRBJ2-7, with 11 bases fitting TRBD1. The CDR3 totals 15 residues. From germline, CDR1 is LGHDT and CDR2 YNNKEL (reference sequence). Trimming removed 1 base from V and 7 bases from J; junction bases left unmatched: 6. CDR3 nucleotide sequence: TGTGCCAGCAGCCAAGGGGACAGGGGGGTACGGGAGCAGTACTTC. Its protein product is CASSQGDRGVREQYF.

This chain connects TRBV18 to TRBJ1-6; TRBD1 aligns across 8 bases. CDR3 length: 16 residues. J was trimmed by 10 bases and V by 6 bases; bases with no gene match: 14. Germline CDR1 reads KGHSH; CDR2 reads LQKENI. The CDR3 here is CASSGQGSKEGSPLHF. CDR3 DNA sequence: TGTGCCAGCTCCGGACAGGGTAGTAAAGAGGGCTCACCCCTCCACTTT.

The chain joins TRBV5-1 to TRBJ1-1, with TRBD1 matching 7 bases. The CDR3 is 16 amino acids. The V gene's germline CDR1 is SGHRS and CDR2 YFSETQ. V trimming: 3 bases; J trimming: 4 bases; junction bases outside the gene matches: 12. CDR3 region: CASSYGRGAIVTEAFF. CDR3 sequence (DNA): TGCGCCAGCAGCTATGGCAGGGGGGCGATTGTCACTGAAGCTTTCTTT.

The CDR3 DNA reads TGCAGTGCTAGAGTGGCGGGAAGGCCGGGAGAGCAGTACTTC. This encodes CSARVAGRPGEQYF. The rearrangement uses TRBV20-1 and TRBJ2-7, with D perhaps matching TRBD2 (6 bases). Germline V lookup: CDR1 DFQATT, CDR2 SNEGSKA (reference sequence). Trimming shortened V by 1 base and J by 7 bases, and 17 bases separated the two germline ends. This CDR3 has 14 residues.

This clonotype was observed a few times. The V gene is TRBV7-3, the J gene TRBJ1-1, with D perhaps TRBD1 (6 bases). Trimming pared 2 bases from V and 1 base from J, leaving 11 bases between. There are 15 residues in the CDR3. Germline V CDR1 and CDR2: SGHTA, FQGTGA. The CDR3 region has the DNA TGTGCCAGCAGCTTACCAGGGGAGGGGAACACTGAAGCTTTCTTT. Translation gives CASSLPGEGNTEAFF.

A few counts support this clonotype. The CDR3 is CSASVLPGDGYTF. CDR3 nucleotides: TGCAGTGCTAGTGTCCTACCCGGAGATGGCTACACCTTC. This sequence joins TRBV20-1 and TRBJ1-2; D gene uncertain. Germline V gene sequence: CDR1 DFQATT, CDR2 SNEGSKA (reference sequence). CDR3 length equals 13 residues. V was shortened by 3 bases and J by 6 bases, with 14 bases between the two germline ends.

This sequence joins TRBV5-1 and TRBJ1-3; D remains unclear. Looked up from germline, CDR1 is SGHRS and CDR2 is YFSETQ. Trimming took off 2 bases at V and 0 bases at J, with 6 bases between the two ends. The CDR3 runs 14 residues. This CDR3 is CASSFTPSGNTIYF. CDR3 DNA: TGCGCCAGCAGCTTCACACCCTCTGGAAACACCATATATTTT.

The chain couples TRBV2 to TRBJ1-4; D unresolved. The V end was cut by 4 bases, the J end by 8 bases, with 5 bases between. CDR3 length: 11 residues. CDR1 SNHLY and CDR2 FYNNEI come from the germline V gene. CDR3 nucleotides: TGTGCCAGCAGTGTGAGGGAAAAACTGTTTTTT. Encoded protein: CASSVREKLFF.